A single sample gave rise to the 22 T cell receptor beta chains below, sequenced in a study of blood T cell repertoires in COVID-19. Measured with immunoSEQ multiplex PCR; TCRdb has only the in-frame clones, and not every one. The sample lists roughly 110,000 clones; about four fifths were seen once. Sequencing was carried out using peripheral blood. These receptors were obtained from a man between 65 and 85 years old with acute or convalescent COVID-19.

The J gene is TRBJ2-2, the V gene TRBV19; 10 bases are shared with TRBD1. V was pared by 5 bases and J by 5 bases, with 8 bases of the junction left unmatched. The CDR3 runs 16 residues. Germline V gives CDR1 LNHDA, CDR2 SQIVND (reference sequence). The CDR3 DNA reads TGTGCCAGTAGTTCGACCGGGACAGGGGTAACCGGGGAGCTGTTTTTT. Protein: CASSSTGTGVTGELFF.

The V and J genes are TRBV5-1 and TRBJ2-5; D is undetermined. There are 12 residues in the CDR3. V gave up 1 base and J gave up 3 bases, with 4 bases separating them. Germline CDR1 and CDR2: SGHRS and YFSETQ. The CDR3 protein is CASSLSKETQYF. The CDR3 coding sequence is TGCGCCAGCAGCTTGTCTAAAGAGACCCAGTACTTC.

The rearrangement uses TRBV5-6 and TRBJ1-2, with D possibly TRBD1 on 5 matching bases. Germline V gene data show CDR1 as SGHDT and CDR2 as YYEEEE. The ends were cut back, 0 bases at V and 4 bases at J, with 10 bases in the middle. This CDR3 comprises 14 residues. CDR3: CASSLDRRSYGYTF. CDR3 in DNA: TGTGCCAGCAGCTTGGACAGGCGGAGCTATGGCTACACCTTC. The full variable domain, completed using reference TRBV5-6 and TRBJ1-2, is DAGVTQSPTHLIKTRGQQVTLRCSPKSGHDTVSWYQQALGQGPQFIFQYYEEEERQRGNFPDRFSGHQFPNYSSELNVNALLLGDSALYLCASSLDRRSYGYTFGSGTRLTVV.

This chain connects TRBV20-1 to TRBJ1-2; the D gene is possibly TRBD1 (5 bases). The germline V and J ends were trimmed by 3 bases and 1 base, with 12 bases remaining between them. Germline CDR1 is DFQATT and CDR2 is SNEGSKA (reference sequence). This CDR3 contains 14 residues. The CDR3 protein is CSASMSGYNYGYTF. CDR3 bases: TGCAGTGCTAGTATGTCAGGGTATAACTATGGCTACACCTTC.

V usage is TRBV5-1 and J usage is TRBJ2-5; 8 nucleotides align to TRBD2. J gave up 3 bases and V 0 bases, and 4 bases lay outside the gene matches. CDR3 length: 15 amino acids. The germline V gene encodes CDR1 SGHRS and CDR2 YFSETQ. The CDR3, as DNA: TGCGCCAGCAGCTTGGACGGGGGGGGAGAAGAGACCCAGTACTTC. Its translation is CASSLDGGGEETQYF.

This chain links TRBV10-3 with TRBJ1-1, with D perhaps matching TRBD1 (5 bases). Trimming removed 9 bases from V and 0 bases from J, with 11 bases in between. Germline CDR1 and CDR2: ENHRY and SYGVKD. The CDR3 is 13 amino acids. The CDR3 protein is CAMGGGLNTEAFF. In DNA, the CDR3 is TGTGCCATGGGGGGGGGATTGAACACTGAAGCTTTCTTT.

This chain uses TRBV15 with TRBJ1-1; a weak D match, TRBD1 (6 bases). V lost 1 base, J lost 4 bases, and 13 bases lay in between. This CDR3 region has 15 residues. Germline CDR1 reads LNHNV; CDR2 reads YYDKDF (reference sequence). As DNA, the CDR3 is TGTGCCACCAGCAGAGGTGAACAGGGCGGCACTGAAGCTTTCTTT. Encoded protein: CATSRGEQGGTEAFF.

The chain carries TRBV7-2 and TRBJ2-3; 9 bases fit TRBD2. CDR3 length: 18 amino acids. The germline V gene has CDR1 SGHTA and CDR2 FQGNSA. Germline trimming cut 0 bases from V and 2 bases from J; bases unmatched to any gene: 9. CDR3 sequence: CASSLAAGGLGNTDTQYF. CDR3 bases: TGTGCCAGCAGCTTAGCGGCGGGGGGGCTGGGGAACACAGATACGCAGTATTTT.

This chain connects TRBV11-1 to TRBJ2-7; the match to TRBD1 covers 8 bases. From germline, CDR1 is SGHAT and CDR2 FQDESV (reference sequence). Trimming took 5 bases from V and 2 from J; bases not matched to a gene: 8. CDR3 size: 15 residues. The chain's CDR3 is CASSTDRASAYEQYF. DNA of the CDR3: TGTGCCAGCAGCACGGACAGGGCATCTGCCTACGAGCAGTACTTC.

The chain combines TRBV7-2 with TRBJ1-3, with unresolved D. Per germline, CDR1 SGHTA and CDR2 FQGNSA. The CDR3 contains 14 residues. Trimming stripped 2 bases from V and 4 bases from J, with 9 bases between. The CDR3 loop reads CASSLLAAGNTIYF. The CDR3 DNA is TGTGCCAGCAGCTTATTGGCAGCGGGAAACACCATATATTTT.

This chain joins TRBV19 and TRBJ1-1; D not resolved. Germline CDR1 is LNHDA and CDR2 is SQIVND (reference sequence). The CDR3 sequence is 14 residues long. Between the trimmed V and J ends, which lost 0 bases and 5 bases, there was a span of 10 bases. The CDR3, as DNA: TGTGCCAGTAGTATAGATCTGAGGGAAACTGAAGCTTTCTTT. This translates into CASSIDLRETEAFF.

This chain connects TRBV6-5 to TRBJ1-1, with a possible D match to TRBD1 (6 bases). V lost 5 bases and J lost 7, with 11 bases in between. This CDR3 spans 12 amino acids. CDR1 and CDR2 (germline): MNHEY, SVGAGI. The CDR3 nucleotides are TGTGCCAGCAGTCCCCGAGGGGGTGAAGCTTTCTTT. It is translated as CASSPRGGEAFF.

This chain links TRBV6-2 or TRBV6-3 with TRBJ1-1; the match to TRBD1 covers 11 bases. Looked up from germline, CDR1 is MNHEY and CDR2 is SVGEGT. V lost 5 bases to trimming and J lost 5 bases; unmatched junction nucleotides: 7. The CDR3 length is 15 residues. CDR3 protein: CASSPPGTGGTEAFF. The CDR3 bases are TGTGCCAGCAGTCCCCCCGGGACAGGGGGTACTGAAGCTTTCTTT.

V and J are TRBV6-5 and TRBJ1-2, with D possibly matching TRBD1 (6 bases). Germline values: CDR1 MNHEY, CDR2 SVGAGI. The ends were cut back, 0 bases at V and 5 bases at J, with 10 bases in the middle. The CDR3 has 14 amino acids. CDR3 nucleotides: TGTGCCAGCAGTTACTCGAGTCAGGGGTATGGCTACACCTTC. Translated: CASSYSSQGYGYTF.

The chain combines TRBV24-1 with TRBJ2-1; no reliable D call. V was cut by 8 bases and J by 5 bases, with 6 bases left in between. The CDR3 has 11 amino acids. The V gene's germline CDR1 is KGHDR and CDR2 SFDVKD. CDR3 nucleotide sequence: TGTGCCACCATGTCAGACAATGAGCAGTTCTTC. Its translation is CATMSDNEQFF.

This clone was observed a handful of times. The chain carries TRBV2 and TRBJ1-2, with 7 bases lining up with TRBD1. Germline V CDR1 and CDR2: SNHLY, FYNNEI. This CDR3 is built from 13 residues. After removal of 6 bases from V and 1 base from J, the junction contained 2 bases not matched to a gene. In DNA form, the CDR3 reads TGTGCCAGCAGGGGACAGATTAACTATGGCTACACCTTC. It yields the protein CASRGQINYGYTF.

V usage is TRBV6-5 and J usage is TRBJ2-1, with TRBD2 identical over 13 bases. The germline gives CDR1 MNHEY, CDR2 SVGAGI. Trimming removed 8 bases from V and 10 bases from J; junction bases left unmatched: 2. This CDR3 has 12 amino acids. The CDR3 loop reads CASWGLAGEQFF. DNA for the CDR3: TGTGCCAGCTGGGGACTAGCGGGAGAGCAGTTCTTC.

The chain recombines TRBV6-6 with TRBJ2-7; the match to TRBD2 covers 11 bases. The V segment lost 5 bases and the J segment 0 bases; nucleotides outside the gene matches: 12. This CDR3 region has 18 residues. Per germline, CDR1 MNHNY and CDR2 SVGAGI (reference sequence). The CDR3 here is CASSRSGVSGGASYEQYF. CDR3 sequence (DNA): TGTGCCAGCAGTCGATCCGGAGTTAGCGGGGGGGCCTCCTACGAGCAGTACTTC.

The chain couples TRBV6-5 to TRBJ1-6; D remains unclear. V was shortened by 6 bases and J by 4 bases, with 10 bases between the two germline ends. Germline V lookup: CDR1 MNHEY, CDR2 SVGAGI. The CDR3 sequence is 14 residues long. The CDR3 sequence: CASSSTDYNSPLHF. In DNA, the CDR3 is TGTGCCAGCAGCTCCACAGATTATAATTCACCCCTCCACTTT.

The chain joins TRBV12-2 to TRBJ2-5; the DNA was not used to check the table's D call, TRBD2. TRBV12-2 is a known pseudogene. CDR3 length: 15 residues. The DNA of the CDR3 is TGTGCAACTTTTGGGCGGGGGGATCTAAAAGAGACCCAGTACTTC. Its translation is CATFGRGDLKETQYF.

This rearrangement joins TRBV6-5 to TRBJ1-2, with D possibly TRBD1 on 5 matching bases. This CDR3 spans 15 amino acids. Germline loops: CDR1 MNHEY, CDR2 SVGAGI. Trimming removed 0 bases at V and 0 bases at J, with 8 bases between. The CDR3 DNA reads TGTGCCAGCAGTTACTCTCAGGGAACTAACTATGGCTACACCTTC. Encoded protein: CASSYSQGTNYGYTF.

This chain connects TRBV5-1 to TRBJ2-2; TRBD2 matches at 9 bases. CDR1 is SGHRS, CDR2 YFSETQ, per germline. V was clipped by 1 base and J by 1 base; unmatched bases: 2. CDR3 size: 16 residues. This CDR3 reads CASSLSTSGNTGELFF. DNA for the CDR3: TGCGCCAGCAGCTTGTCGACTAGCGGGAACACCGGGGAGCTGTTTTTT.